A selection of T cell receptor beta chains follows, all from one sample in a study of OX40 agonist ivuxolimab in advanced cancers. Method: immunoSEQ multiplex PCR; TCRdb's copy keeps in-frame clones and lacks some. The sample comprises more than 85,000 clones, about 83% of which are singletons, and approximately 0.5% rests with the top ten. The sample here was CD4+ or CD8+ T cells sorted from blood, taken in a trial of the OX40 agonist ivuxolimab. Source of these receptors: an adult with an advanced solid tumor such as melanoma, head and neck, liver or kidney cancer. The CDR3 runs from the conserved cysteine through the conserved F or W. The order of the fields is D gene, V gene, J gene, clone size, CDR3 protein, CDR3 DNA. The D gene is left open where the match is weak. For some rows the clone size is stated as once, few or many, or as a class when expanded; others skip it.

NA	TRBV18	TRBJ1-5	NA	CASSRDGAKSNQPQHF	TGTGCCAGCTCCCGCGATGGGGCAAAGAGCAATCAGCCCCAGCATTTT
NA	TRBV18	TRBJ2-1	NA	CASSPRPSTTVNEQFF	TGTGCCAGCTCACCACGGCCTAGCACTACAGTCAATGAGCAGTTCTTC
TRBD1	TRBV9	TRBJ1-4	NA	CASSPGIGQAEKLFF	TGTGCCAGCAGCCCAGGGATCGGACAGGCGGAAAAACTGTTTTTT
NA	TRBV6-6	TRBJ1-2	NA	CASSSTPLGEGYTF	TGTGCCAGCAGTTCGACTCCCTTAGGGGAAGGCTACACCTTC
NA	TRBV28	TRBJ1-5	NA	CASSWGGWGNQPQHF	TGTGCCAGCAGTTGGGGGGGCTGGGGCAATCAGCCCCAGCATTTT
NA	TRBV6-4	TRBJ1-2	NA	CASSDSRQGVGGYTF	TGTGCCAGCAGTGACTCGAGGCAGGGTGTAGGTGGCTACACCTTC
TRBD1	TRBV10-3	TRBJ1-5	few	CAISPGQGDQPQHF	TGTGCCATCAGCCCGGGACAGGGGGACCAGCCCCAGCATTTT
NA	TRBV5-6	TRBJ2-7	NA	CASSRGGGEPYEQYF	TGTGCCAGCAGCAGGGGAGGGGGTGAGCCCTACGAGCAGTACTTC
NA	TRBV7-6	TRBJ1-3	NA	CASSLVGSSGNTIYF	TGTGCCAGCAGCTTAGTCGGGAGCTCTGGAAACACCATATATTTT
NA	TRBV11-2	TRBJ2-4	NA	CASSLGFISGAKNIQYF	TGTGCCAGCAGCTTAGGTTTCATCTCGGGGGCCAAAAACATTCAGTACTTC
NA	TRBV4-2	TRBJ1-1	NA	CASSDGTENTEAFF	TGTGCCAGCAGCGACGGGACGGAGAACACTGAAGCTTTCTTT
NA	TRBV18	TRBJ2-1	NA	CASSPPFLTDYNEQFF	TGTGCCAGCTCACCACCTTTTTTAACAGACTACAATGAGCAGTTCTTC
NA	TRBV11-2	TRBJ2-7	NA	CASSLPPTTYEQYF	TGTGCCAGCAGCTTACCACCAACCACCTACGAGCAGTACTTC
NA	TRBV2	TRBJ1-2	NA	CASSVVREGTYGYTF	TGTGCCAGCAGTGTCGTCCGGGAGGGGACCTATGGCTACACCTTC
NA	TRBV5-6	TRBJ2-1	NA	CASSLALARANEQFF	TGTGCCAGCAGCTTGGCATTGGCCAGGGCAAATGAGCAGTTCTTC
NA	TRBV27	TRBJ2-2	NA	CASSPPTITGELFF	TGTGCCAGCAGCCCCCCCACTATTACCGGGGAGCTGTTTTTT
NA	TRBV2	TRBJ2-1	NA	CASTLGTPGNEQFF	TGTGCCAGCACCCTCGGGACCCCAGGGAATGAGCAGTTCTTC
NA	TRBV6-1	TRBJ2-7	NA	CASSEGRAHEQYF	TGTGCCAGCAGTGAAGGCAGGGCCCACGAGCAGTACTTC
TRBD1	TRBV18	TRBJ1-3	NA	CASSQDRSGNTIYF	TGTGCCAGCTCTCAGGACAGGTCCGGAAACACCATATATTTT
NA	TRBV7-7	TRBJ2-1	NA	CASSLGPASNEQFF	TGTGCTAGCAGCTTAGGACCAGCCTCTAATGAGCAGTTCTTC
NA	TRBV5-6	TRBJ1-1	few	CASSLVGFSTEAFF	TGTGCCAGCAGCTTGGTGGGTTTTAGCACTGAAGCTTTCTTT
NA	TRBV2	TRBJ1-5	NA	CASSTRQFSSNQPQHF	TGTGCCAGCAGTACTCGACAGTTCAGTAGCAATCAGCCCCAGCATTTT
NA	TRBV28	TRBJ2-2	NA	CASSFRGAGELFF	TGTGCCAGCAGTTTTAGAGGGGCCGGGGAGCTGTTTTTT
TRBD2	TRBV15	TRBJ2-1	NA	CATSRAGGSDDEQFF	TGTGCCACCAGCAGAGCGGGGGGGTCTGACGATGAGCAGTTCTTC
TRBD1	TRBV5-1	TRBJ1-1	NA	CASSLGQGYQAFF	TGCGCCAGCAGCTTGGGACAGGGCTACCAGGCTTTCTTT
NA	TRBV11-2	TRBJ2-5	NA	CASSDTPGGRETQYF	TGTGCCAGCAGCGACACTCCGGGGGGCCGGGAGACCCAGTACTTC
NA	TRBV15	TRBJ1-6	NA	CATSSPRRQPRNSPLHF	TGTGCCACCAGCAGCCCCCGGCGACAGCCTCGTAATTCACCCCTCCACTTT
NA	TRBV18	TRBJ1-1	NA	CASSLGRENTEAFF	TGTGCCAGCTCACTCGGGAGGGAAAACACTGAAGCTTTCTTT
NA	TRBV6-6	TRBJ1-5	NA	CASSYEGYSNQPQHF	TGTGCCAGCAGTTACGAGGGATATAGCAATCAGCCCCAGCATTTT
NA	TRBV7-8	TRBJ2-1	NA	CASSLGRNNEQFF	TGTGCCAGCAGCTTAGGCAGAAACAATGAGCAGTTCTTC
TRBD1	TRBV5-1	TRBJ1-4	NA	CASSLGTGDNEKLFF	TGCGCCAGCAGCTTGGGGACAGGGGATAATGAAAAACTGTTTTTT
NA	TRBV5-6	TRBJ2-1	NA	CASSRGAERSYNEQFF	TGTGCCAGCAGCCGAGGGGCCGAACGCTCCTACAATGAGCAGTTCTTC
NA	TRBV2	TRBJ2-1	once	CASSTAVGSYNEQFF	TGTGCCAGCAGCACAGCCGTAGGGTCCTACAATGAGCAGTTCTTC
NA	TRBV11-2	TRBJ1-5	NA	CASSPLDWEAQPQHF	TGTGCCAGCAGCCCCTTGGACTGGGAGGCACAGCCCCAGCATTTT
TRBD2	TRBV19	TRBJ2-1	NA	CATLGGKDEQFF	TGTGCCACCCTGGGGGGGAAGGATGAGCAGTTCTTC
TRBD1	TRBV6-6	TRBJ2-7	NA	CASSYSLDRVSYEQYF	TGTGCCAGCAGTTACTCCCTCGACAGGGTCTCCTACGAGCAGTACTTC
NA	TRBV5-1	TRBJ1-2	NA	CASSREGGNYGYTF	TGCGCCAGCTCCCGTGAGGGTGGGAACTATGGCTACACCTTC
NA	TRBV6-1	TRBJ2-3	NA	CASSSQGRVTDTQYF	TGTGCCAGCAGCTCTCAGGGGAGGGTCACAGATACGCAGTATTTT
NA	TRBV5-1	TRBJ2-2	NA	CASSLGANTGELFF	TGCGCCAGCAGCTTGGGGGCGAACACCGGGGAGCTGTTTTTT
NA	TRBV19	TRBJ1-5	NA	CASNRQLNQPQHF	TGTGCCAGTAACAGACAGCTCAATCAGCCCCAGCATTTT
TRBD1	TRBV18	TRBJ2-7	few	CASSPPGQGDYEQYF	TGTGCCAGCTCACCACCGGGACAGGGAGACTACGAGCAGTACTTC